Listed below are T cell receptor beta chains from one sample, sequenced in a study of T cell changes during pregnancy in multiple sclerosis. Generated by immunoSEQ multiplex PCR, the TCRdb table keeps only in-frame clones and is missing some. The sample contains roughly 42,000 clones, roughly nine tenths of which appear only once. This specimen was CD4+ T cells from peripheral blood mononuclear cells, taken in the first trimester of pregnancy. These receptors all stem from a female donor with multiple sclerosis, enrolled in a pregnancy study. Each CDR3 is given with its conserved first and last residue. D genes are given only for firm matches. Part of the rows lack a size; the others show once, few, many or a class for expanded clones.

V gene	J gene	clone size	D gene	CDR3 length	CDR3 DNA	CDR3 protein
TRBV5-1	TRBJ2-6	-	-	17	TGCGCCAGCAGCTTGAGCACAGGGAGCTCTGGGGCCAACGTCCTGACTTTC	CASSLSTGSSGANVLTF
TRBV7-2	TRBJ2-1	-	-	15	TGTGCCAGCAGCTTAGGCGGGACGACCTACAATGAGCAGTTCTTC	CASSLGGTTYNEQFF
TRBV19	TRBJ1-2	-	-	16	TGTGCCAGTAGTGTCTCGAAAAAACAGGGTCCCTATGGCTACACCTTC	CASSVSKKQGPYGYTF
TRBV4-2	TRBJ2-6	-	-	17	TGTGCCAGCAGCCAACAGCCTAGTTCCTCTGGGGCCAACGTCCTGACTTTC	CASSQQPSSSGANVLTF
TRBV4-3	TRBJ2-3	-	-	16	TGCGCCAGCAGCCAAGGAGGGTCGGCCTACCCAGATACGCAGTATTTT	CASSQGGSAYPDTQYF
TRBV30	TRBJ2-1	-	TRBD2	15	TGTGCCTGGAGAAACGGGAGGGACTCCTACAATGAGCAGTTCTTC	CAWRNGRDSYNEQFF
TRBV4-3	TRBJ2-1	-	-	18	TGCGCCAGCAGCCAAGATACGTCAGCGGCCTTGTCCTACAATGAGCAGTTCTTC	CASSQDTSAALSYNEQFF
TRBV5-1	TRBJ1-2	-	-	13	TGCGCCAGCAGCTTCGGGGACTACTATGGCTACACCTTC	CASSFGDYYGYTF
TRBV15	TRBJ2-2	-	-	16	TGTGCCACCAGCAGAGATGGGCGGGCACCCGGGGGGGAGCTGTTTTTT	CATSRDGRAPGGELFF
TRBV6-1	TRBJ2-5	-	TRBD1	13	TGTGCCAGCGGGGACAGGGAGGGTGGGACCCAGTACTTC	CASGDREGGTQYF
TRBV14	TRBJ2-5	-	TRBD2	18	TGTGCCAGCAGCCCCGAATATTTGACTAGCAGAATCCAAGAGACCCAGTACTTC	CASSPEYLTSRIQETQYF
TRBV28	TRBJ1-1	-	-	15	TGTGCCAGCTCGCCCTCATGGAACAGGAACACTGAAGCTTTCTTT	CASSPSWNRNTEAFF
TRBV11-2	TRBJ2-1	-	TRBD2	14	TGTGCCAGCAGCTTAGCTAGCGGATACAATGAGCAGTTCTTC	CASSLASGYNEQFF
TRBV5-6	TRBJ2-5	-	TRBD2	16	TGTGCCAGCAGCTTGCCGGGACTAGCGGGAGGGGAGACCCAGTACTTC	CASSLPGLAGGETQYF
TRBV15	TRBJ2-1	-	TRBD2	16	TGTGCCACCAGCAGCCACGGGACTAGCGGGAGGGACGAGCAGTTCTTC	CATSSHGTSGRDEQFF
TRBV5-6	TRBJ1-1	-	-	12	TGTGCCAGCAGCTTGGGCAGGTTAGAAGCTTTCTTT	CASSLGRLEAFF
TRBV9	TRBJ1-1	-	-	14	TGTGCCAGCAGCGTAGATCTTTCGGTATCTGAAGCTTTCTTT	CASSVDLSVSEAFF
TRBV27	TRBJ2-5	-	TRBD2	14	TGTGCCAGCAGCCGGGGGGACCTTGTGGAGACCCAGTACTTC	CASSRGDLVETQYF
TRBV18	TRBJ2-1	-	TRBD2	18	TGTGCCAGCTCACCCCTCGTACCGACTAGCGGGATGGGGAATGAGCAGTTCTTC	CASSPLVPTSGMGNEQFF
TRBV18	TRBJ2-3	-	TRBD2	16	TGTGCCAGCTCACCTCTTAGCGGGGGTAGCACAGATACGCAGTATTTT	CASSPLSGGSTDTQYF
TRBV6-1	TRBJ1-2	-	TRBD1	14	TGTGCCAGCAGGGTCGACAGGGGGGACTATGGCTACACCTTC	CASRVDRGDYGYTF
TRBV4-1	TRBJ1-2	-	-	16	TGCGCCAGCAGCCAAGAAGCACAGGACGTGAACTATGGCTACACCTTC	CASSQEAQDVNYGYTF
TRBV7-2	TRBJ2-5	once	-	12	TGTGCCAGCAGCTTAGCGCAGGAGACCCAGTACTTC	CASSLAQETQYF
TRBV19	TRBJ1-1	-	TRBD1	15	TGTGCCAGTAGTCACAGGGGGATAAAGGTGACTGAAGCTTTCTTT	CASSHRGIKVTEAFF